Following are 16 T cell receptor beta chains from one sample sequenced in a study of blood T cell repertoires in COVID-19. Profiling relied on immunoSEQ multiplex PCR, and the TCRdb table lists in-frame clones only, not all of them. The sample carries 350,000 to 450,000 clones, 80% to 90% recorded once. The sample comprised peripheral blood. The source is a woman between 55 and 75 years old with COVID-19, enrolled during active disease.

The chain recombines TRBV18 with TRBJ2-7; a weak D match, TRBD1 (5 bases). This CDR3 has 15 residues. The V gene's germline CDR1 is KGHSH and CDR2 LQKENI. V was shortened by 2 bases and J by 3 bases, with 14 bases between the two germline ends. The CDR3 DNA follows: TGTGCCAGCTCACCATTTAGCACAGGAGACTACGAGCAGTACTTC. It yields the protein CASSPFSTGDYEQYF.

Only a few counts were recorded for this clone. V gene TRBV3-1 (or the pseudogene TRBV3-2) combines with J gene TRBJ2-1, with D tentatively TRBD1 (6 bases). V lost 1 base to trimming and J lost 6 bases, with 13 bases between them. The CDR3 runs 15 residues. Germline assignment: CDR1 LGHDT and CDR2 YNNKEL (reference sequence). Written as DNA, the CDR3 is TGTGCCAGCAGCCAAGCTATCCGGACAGCCAATGAGCAGTTCTTC. Protein product: CASSQAIRTANEQFF.

This clone appeared many times. The chain joins TRBV5-1 to TRBJ1-1, with 8 bases that match TRBD1. J gave up 0 bases and V 7 bases, and 14 bases lay outside the gene matches. CDR3 length equals 17 residues. Germline assignment: CDR1 SGHRS and CDR2 YFSETQ. The CDR3 nucleotides are TGCGCCAGCGACTCCGGCGGTAGGACAGGGATGAACACTGAAGCTTTCTTT. Translation: CASDSGGRTGMNTEAFF. The whole variable domain, filled in from reference TRBV5-1 and TRBJ1-1, reads KAGVTQTPRYLIKTRGQQVTLSCSPISGHRSVSWYQQTPGQGLQFLFEYFSETQRNKGNFPGRFSGRQFSNSRSEMNVSTLELGDSALYLCASDSGGRTGMNTEAFFGQGTRLTVV.

V and J are TRBV19 and TRBJ1-1; tentative D call: TRBD1 (5 bases). The CDR3 contains 14 residues. Between the trimmed V and J ends, which lost 5 bases and 4 bases, there was a span of 14 bases. In germline, CDR1 is LNHDA, CDR2 SQIVND (reference sequence). The CDR3 protein is CASSPGASGTEAFF. The CDR3 DNA reads TGTGCCAGTAGTCCTGGGGCATCCGGCACTGAAGCTTTCTTT.

This sequence joins TRBV6-5 and TRBJ1-1; weak D call: TRBD1 (5 bases). This CDR3 contains 14 residues. The V gene's germline CDR1 is MNHEY and CDR2 SVGAGI. Trimming cost V 7 bases and J 2 bases, with 14 bases left between them. The CDR3 DNA follows: TGTGCCAGCAACAGCCAGGGAACAAACACTGAAGCTTTCTTT. Its protein is CASNSQGTNTEAFF.

This chain connects TRBV7-2 to TRBJ2-5, with TRBD2 as a possible D gene (7 bases). Trimming removed 1 base at V and 4 bases at J, with 10 bases between. The CDR3 length is 14 residues. Germline CDR1 is SGHTA and CDR2 is FQGNSA. CDR3 DNA: TGTGCCAGCAGCTTAGGGGGGGGCCGAGAGACCCAGTACTTC. Encoded protein: CASSLGGGRETQYF.

This clone was observed once. This chain connects TRBV15 to TRBJ1-4; 8 bases line up with TRBD1. V shed 4 bases and J 6 bases; nucleotides not matched to a gene: 10. Germline CDR1 LNHNV, CDR2 YYDKDF (reference sequence). The CDR3 consists of 16 residues. In DNA, the CDR3 is TGTGCCACCAGCACCGCCATACAGGGGGGACATGAAAAACTGTTTTTT. Translation: CATSTAIQGGHEKLFF.

The genes are TRBV5-1 and TRBJ1-1; D is uncertain. V gave up 0 bases and J gave up 4 bases, with 10 bases separating them. The CDR3 extends over 14 amino acids. Germline values: CDR1 SGHRS, CDR2 YFSETQ. In DNA, the CDR3 is TGCGCCAGCAGCTTGGGAGTGGAGATCACTGAAGCTTTCTTT. It specifies CASSLGVEITEAFF.

The chain is built from TRBV5-6 and TRBJ1-2; D unresolved. Germline assignment: CDR1 SGHDT and CDR2 YYEEEE. This CDR3 has 17 residues. V was pared by 0 bases and J by 5 bases, with 20 bases between. As DNA, the CDR3 is TGTGCCAGCAGCTTGGCCAGAGGGATCCTCCCTCATTATGGCTACACCTTC. It specifies CASSLARGILPHYGYTF.

V gene TRBV5-1 combines with J gene TRBJ2-7; 10 bases are a match to TRBD2. Trimming removed 6 bases from V and 6 bases from J; junction bases left unmatched: 15. This CDR3 comprises 16 residues. Germline CDR1 is SGHRS and CDR2 is YFSETQ. CDR3 amino acids: CASNLAGEPGRGEQYF. CDR3 bases: TGCGCCAGCAACCTAGCGGGGGAGCCGGGTAGGGGCGAGCAGTACTTC.

This sequence joins TRBV19 and TRBJ1-5, with D possibly TRBD1 on 6 matching bases. The germline V gene has CDR1 LNHDA and CDR2 SQIVND (reference sequence). The CDR3 extends over 16 amino acids. The V end was cut by 7 bases, the J end by 6 bases, with 22 bases between. CDR3 protein: CASTPRGRGLGQPQHF. CDR3 sequence (DNA): TGTGCCAGTACCCCCCGGGGCAGGGGATTGGGTCAGCCCCAGCATTTT.

This clone counts as medium-sized. V is TRBV6-5 and J is TRBJ1-1; 9 positions agree with TRBD1. Germline CDR1 and CDR2: MNHEY and SVGAGI. The V and J ends lost 2 bases and 4 bases, in that order; junction bases with no gene match: 2. This CDR3 spans 14 amino acids. CDR3 nucleotides: TGTGCCAGCAGTTACCGACAGGGGGTCACTGAAGCTTTCTTT. Protein sequence: CASSYRQGVTEAFF.

The rearrangement uses TRBV5-1 and TRBJ2-1, with D maybe TRBD1 (5 bases). The length of the CDR3 is 15 residues. The V gene's germline CDR1 is SGHRS and CDR2 YFSETQ. V dropped 0 bases and J dropped 0 bases, with 7 bases sitting between them. The CDR3 region is CASSLGGRSYNEQFF. Written as DNA, the CDR3 is TGCGCCAGCAGCTTGGGGGGCCGCTCCTACAATGAGCAGTTCTTC.

This clone was detected a few times. The chain uses TRBV6-5 and TRBJ2-5, with 15 bases lining up with TRBD2. The V gene's germline CDR1 is MNHEY and CDR2 SVGAGI. J lost 3 bases, V lost 8 bases, and 4 bases had no gene match. This CDR3 comprises 15 residues. The CDR3 bases are TGTGCCAGCTTGGGACTAGCGGGGGGAAAAGAGACCCAGTACTTC. Residues: CASLGLAGGKETQYF.

The chain combines TRBV11-2 with TRBJ2-1, with D perhaps matching TRBD2 (6 bases). Looked up from germline, CDR1 is SGHAT and CDR2 is FQNNGV. The length of the CDR3 is 15 residues. The V and J ends lost 5 bases and 3 bases respectively, with 14 bases between them. CDR3 in DNA: TGTGCCAGCAGCCTTCATGCGGGGCTCTACAATGAGCAGTTCTTC. Translation: CASSLHAGLYNEQFF.

This chain joins TRBV11-2 and TRBJ2-7; D unresolved. CDR3 length: 14 residues. Trimming took off 1 base at V and 6 bases at J, with 13 bases between the two ends. Germline V gene lookup returns CDR1 SGHAT and CDR2 FQNNGV. Here the CDR3 reads CASSLGVGLGEQYF. CDR3 in DNA: TGTGCCAGCAGCTTAGGAGTCGGTCTAGGCGAGCAGTACTTC. Based on the CDR3 plus reference TRBV11-2 and TRBJ2-7, the full variable domain is EAGVAQSPRYKIIEKRQSVAFWCNPISGHATLYWYQQILGQGPKLLIQFQNNGVVDDSQLPKDRFSAERLKGVDSTLKIQPAKLEDSAVYLCASSLGVGLGEQYFGPGTRLTVT.